The clone carrying this T cell receptor (beta chain) was observed at least ten times. The antigen remains undetermined. Amplification targeted TCR beta CDR3 regions from RNA transcripts. First-round RT-PCR with HTBI primers amplified the TCR CDR3 region. MiXCR was run by TCRdb on the multiplex PCR reads, yielding one entry per CDR3 protein. The repertoire has around 440,000 distinct CDR3 sequences, 15% to 17% of them found once; the top ten carry roughly 13%. The data were obtained in a study of T cells in Graves' hyperthyroidism and ophthalmopathy. The definition of stable Graves' hyperthyroidism was no ophthalmopathy progression within 18 months. Among the patients, aged 18 to 65, hyperthyroidism was newly diagnosed and had lasted under 2 months. Fresh peripheral blood, approximately 10 ml, yielded the PBMCs. Germline CDR1 reads SGHRS; CDR2 reads YFSETQ. Trimming removed 4 bases at V and 4 bases at J, with 11 bases between. The CDR3 spans 13 residues.

Study results and caveats: Peripheral blood also featured most of the thyroid clonotypes expanded above 0.001.

The gene calls are TRBV5-1 and TRBJ1-1; no reliable D call. Sequencing input: blood. This TCR derives from a woman under 30 with Graves' hyperthyroidism. DNA of the CDR3: TGCGCCAGCAGCCTGACCGATTTCACTGAAGCTTTCTTT. Encoded protein: CASSLTDFTEAFF.